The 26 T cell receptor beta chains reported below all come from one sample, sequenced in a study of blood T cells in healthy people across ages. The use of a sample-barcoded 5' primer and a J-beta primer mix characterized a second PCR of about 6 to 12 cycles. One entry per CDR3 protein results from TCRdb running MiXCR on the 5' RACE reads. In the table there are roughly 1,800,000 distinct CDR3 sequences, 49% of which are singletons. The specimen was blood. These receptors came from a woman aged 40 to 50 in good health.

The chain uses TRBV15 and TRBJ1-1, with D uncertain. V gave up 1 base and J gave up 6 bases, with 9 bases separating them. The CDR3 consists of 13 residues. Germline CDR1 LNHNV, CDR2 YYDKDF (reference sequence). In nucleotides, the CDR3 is TGTGCCACCAGCAGAGTCGCGGGTCCTGAAGCTTTCTTT. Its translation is CATSRVAGPEAFF.

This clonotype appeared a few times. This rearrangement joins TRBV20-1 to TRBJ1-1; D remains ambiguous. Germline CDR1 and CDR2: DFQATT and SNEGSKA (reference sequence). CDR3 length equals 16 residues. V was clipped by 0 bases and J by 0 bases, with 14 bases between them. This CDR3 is CSARDVATLMNTEAFF. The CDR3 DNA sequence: TGCAGTGCTAGAGATGTTGCAACCTTAATGAACACTGAAGCTTTCTTT.

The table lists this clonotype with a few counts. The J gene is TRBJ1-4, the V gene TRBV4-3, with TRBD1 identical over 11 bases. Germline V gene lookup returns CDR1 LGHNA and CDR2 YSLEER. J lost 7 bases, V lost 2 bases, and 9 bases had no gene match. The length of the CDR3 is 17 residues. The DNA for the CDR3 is TGCGCCAGCAGCCAAAGGACAGGGGGCGCGTGGAGTGAAAAACTGTTTTTT. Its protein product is CASSQRTGGAWSEKLFF.

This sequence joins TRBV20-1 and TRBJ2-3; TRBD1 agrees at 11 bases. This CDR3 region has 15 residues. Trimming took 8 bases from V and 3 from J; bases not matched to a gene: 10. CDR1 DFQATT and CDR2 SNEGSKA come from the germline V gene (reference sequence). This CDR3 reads CSSWGGTGGTDTQYF. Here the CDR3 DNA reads TGCAGTTCCTGGGGGGGGACAGGGGGTACAGATACGCAGTATTTT.

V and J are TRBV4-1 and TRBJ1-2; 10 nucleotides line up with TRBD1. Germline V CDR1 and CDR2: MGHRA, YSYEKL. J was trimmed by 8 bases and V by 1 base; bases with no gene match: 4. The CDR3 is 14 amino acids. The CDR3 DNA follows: TGCGCCAGCAGCCAAGTTCCGACAGGGGGCGGCTACACCTTC. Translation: CASSQVPTGGGYTF.

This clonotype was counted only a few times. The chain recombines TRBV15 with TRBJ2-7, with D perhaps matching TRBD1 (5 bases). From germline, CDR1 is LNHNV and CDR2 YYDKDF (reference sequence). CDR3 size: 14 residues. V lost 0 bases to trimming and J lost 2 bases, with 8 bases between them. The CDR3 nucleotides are TGTGCCACCAGCAGAGACAGGGTCGCCTACGAGCAGTACTTC. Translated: CATSRDRVAYEQYF.

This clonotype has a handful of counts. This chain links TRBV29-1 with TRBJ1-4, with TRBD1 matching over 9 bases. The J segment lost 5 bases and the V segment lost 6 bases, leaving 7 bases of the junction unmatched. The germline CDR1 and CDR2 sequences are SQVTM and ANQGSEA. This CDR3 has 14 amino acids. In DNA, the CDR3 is TGCAGCGTATCCGGGACAGGGTCCAATGAAAAACTGTTTTTT. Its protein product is CSVSGTGSNEKLFF.

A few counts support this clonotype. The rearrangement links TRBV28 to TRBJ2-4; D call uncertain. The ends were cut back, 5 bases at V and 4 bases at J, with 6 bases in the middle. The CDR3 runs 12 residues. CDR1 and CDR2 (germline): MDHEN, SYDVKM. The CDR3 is CASSVTKNIQYF. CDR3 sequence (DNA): TGTGCCAGCAGTGTTACGAAAAACATTCAGTACTTC. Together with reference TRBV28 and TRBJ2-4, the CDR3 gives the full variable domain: DVKVTQSSRYLVKRTGEKVFLECVQDMDHENMFWYRQDPGLGLRLIYFSYDVKMKEKGDIPEGYSVSREKKERFSLILESASTNQTSMYLCASSVTKNIQYFGAGTRLSVL.

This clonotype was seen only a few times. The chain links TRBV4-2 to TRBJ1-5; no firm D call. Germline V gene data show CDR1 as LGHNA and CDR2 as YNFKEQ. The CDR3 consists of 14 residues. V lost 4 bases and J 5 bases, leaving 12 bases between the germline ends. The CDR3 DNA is TGTGCCAGCAGCCCTCGAGGGCTCCATCAGCCCCAGCATTTT. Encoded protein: CASSPRGLHQPQHF.

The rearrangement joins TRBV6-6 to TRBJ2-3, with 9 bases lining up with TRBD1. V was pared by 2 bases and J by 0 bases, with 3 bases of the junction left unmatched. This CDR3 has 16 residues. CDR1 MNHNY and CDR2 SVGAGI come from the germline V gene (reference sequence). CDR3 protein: CASSYTGQGSTDTQYF. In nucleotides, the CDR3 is TGTGCCAGCAGTTACACGGGACAGGGAAGCACAGATACGCAGTATTTT.

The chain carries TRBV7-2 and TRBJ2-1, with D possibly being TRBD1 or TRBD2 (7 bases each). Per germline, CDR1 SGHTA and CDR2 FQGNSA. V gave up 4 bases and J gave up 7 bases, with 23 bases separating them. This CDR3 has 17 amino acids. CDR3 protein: CASSWDTGRGGRNEQFF. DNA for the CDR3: TGTGCCAGCAGCTGGGACACGGGCAGGGGGGGTCGGAATGAGCAGTTCTTC.

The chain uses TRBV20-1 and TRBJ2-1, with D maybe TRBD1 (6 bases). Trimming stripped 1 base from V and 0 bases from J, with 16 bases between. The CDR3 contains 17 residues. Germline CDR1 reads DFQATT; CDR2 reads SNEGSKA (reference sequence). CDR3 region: CSARALEGESSYNEQFF. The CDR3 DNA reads TGCAGTGCTAGAGCCTTAGAGGGGGAGAGCTCCTACAATGAGCAGTTCTTC.

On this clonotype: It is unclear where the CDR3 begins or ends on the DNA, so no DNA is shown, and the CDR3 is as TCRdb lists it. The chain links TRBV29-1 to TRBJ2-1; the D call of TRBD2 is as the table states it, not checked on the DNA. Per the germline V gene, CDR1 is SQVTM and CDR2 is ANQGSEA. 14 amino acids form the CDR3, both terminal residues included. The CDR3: CSVGGGSSYNERFF.

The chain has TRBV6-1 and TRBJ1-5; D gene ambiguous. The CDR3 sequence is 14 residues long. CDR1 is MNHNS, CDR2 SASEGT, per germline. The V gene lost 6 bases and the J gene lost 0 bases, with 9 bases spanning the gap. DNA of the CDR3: TGTGCCAGCAGGGCGGGAAATAGCAATCAGCCCCAGCATTTT. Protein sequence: CASRAGNSNQPQHF.

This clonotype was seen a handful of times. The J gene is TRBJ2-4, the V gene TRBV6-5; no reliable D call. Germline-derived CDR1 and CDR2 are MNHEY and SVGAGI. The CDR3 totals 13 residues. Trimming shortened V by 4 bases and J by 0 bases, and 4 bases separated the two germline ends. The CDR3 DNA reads TGTGCCAGCAGTTCCGTAGCCAAAAACATTCAGTACTTC. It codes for CASSSVAKNIQYF.

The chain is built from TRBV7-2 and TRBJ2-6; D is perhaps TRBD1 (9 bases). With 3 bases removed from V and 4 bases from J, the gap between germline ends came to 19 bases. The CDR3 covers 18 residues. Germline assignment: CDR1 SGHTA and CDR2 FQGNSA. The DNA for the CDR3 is TGTGCCAGCAGCTTCCGGGGGGGACAGGGTGCCGGGGCCAACGTCCTGACTTTC. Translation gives CASSFRGGQGAGANVLTF.

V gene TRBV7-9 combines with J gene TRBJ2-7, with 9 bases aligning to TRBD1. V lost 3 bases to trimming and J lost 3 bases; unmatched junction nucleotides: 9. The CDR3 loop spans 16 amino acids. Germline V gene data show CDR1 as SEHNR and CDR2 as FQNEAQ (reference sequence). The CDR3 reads CASSLTRDRASYEQYF. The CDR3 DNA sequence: TGTGCCAGCAGCTTGACCAGGGACAGGGCCAGCTACGAGCAGTACTTC.

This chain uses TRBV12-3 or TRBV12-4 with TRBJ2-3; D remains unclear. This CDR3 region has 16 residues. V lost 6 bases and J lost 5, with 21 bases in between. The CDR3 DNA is TGTGCCAGCAGCCCCTGGGCAGGTCCCACGGGAGATACGCAGTATTTT. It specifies CASSPWAGPTGDTQYF.

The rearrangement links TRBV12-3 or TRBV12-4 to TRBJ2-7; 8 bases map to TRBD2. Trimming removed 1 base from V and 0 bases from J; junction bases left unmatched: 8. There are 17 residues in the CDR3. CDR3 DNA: TGTGCCAGCAGTTTAGGGACTAGCCGACGGAGCTCCTACGAGCAGTACTTC. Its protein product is CASSLGTSRRSSYEQYF.

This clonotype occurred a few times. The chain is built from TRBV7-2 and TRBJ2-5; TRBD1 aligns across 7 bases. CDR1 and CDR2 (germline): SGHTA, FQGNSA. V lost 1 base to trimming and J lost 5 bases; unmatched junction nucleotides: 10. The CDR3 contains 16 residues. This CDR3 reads CASSLVDRGRFETQYF. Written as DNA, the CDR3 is TGTGCCAGCAGCTTAGTCGATAGGGGGCGGTTTGAGACCCAGTACTTC.

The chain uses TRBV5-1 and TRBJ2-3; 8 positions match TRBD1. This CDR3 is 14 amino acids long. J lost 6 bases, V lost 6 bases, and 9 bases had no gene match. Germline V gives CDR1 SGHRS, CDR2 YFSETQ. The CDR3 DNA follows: TGCGCCAGCACACGACAGGGGCGTTTGGATACGCAGTATTTT. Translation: CASTRQGRLDTQYF.

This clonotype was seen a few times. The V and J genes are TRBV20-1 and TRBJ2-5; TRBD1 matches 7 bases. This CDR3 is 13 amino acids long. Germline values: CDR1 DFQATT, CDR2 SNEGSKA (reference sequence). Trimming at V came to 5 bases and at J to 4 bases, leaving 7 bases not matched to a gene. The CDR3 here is CSAEQTGRETQYF. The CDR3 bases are TGCAGTGCTGAACAGACAGGGAGAGAGACCCAGTACTTC.

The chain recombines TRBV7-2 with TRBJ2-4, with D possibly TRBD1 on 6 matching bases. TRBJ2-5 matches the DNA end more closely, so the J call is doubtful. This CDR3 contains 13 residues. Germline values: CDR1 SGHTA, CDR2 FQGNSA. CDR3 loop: CASSKDRKKTQYF. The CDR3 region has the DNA TGTGCCAGCAGCAAAGACAGGAAAAAGACCCAGTACTTC.

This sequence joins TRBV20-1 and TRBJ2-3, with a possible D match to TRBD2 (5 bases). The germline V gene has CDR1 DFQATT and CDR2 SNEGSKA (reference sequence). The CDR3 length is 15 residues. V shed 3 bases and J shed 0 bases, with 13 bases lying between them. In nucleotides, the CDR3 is TGCAGTGCTAGGCAACGGCGGGTGAGCACAGATACGCAGTATTTT. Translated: CSARQRRVSTDTQYF.

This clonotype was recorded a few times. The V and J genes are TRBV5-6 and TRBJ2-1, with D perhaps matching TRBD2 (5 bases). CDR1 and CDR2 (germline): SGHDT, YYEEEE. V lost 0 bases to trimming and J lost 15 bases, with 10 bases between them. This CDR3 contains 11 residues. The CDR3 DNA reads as TGTGCCAGCAGCTTGGGACCAGAGGGGTTCTTC. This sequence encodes CASSLGPEGFF.

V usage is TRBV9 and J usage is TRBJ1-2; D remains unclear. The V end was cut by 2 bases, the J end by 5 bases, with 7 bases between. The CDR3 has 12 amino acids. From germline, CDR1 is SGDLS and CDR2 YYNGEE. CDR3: CASSVQRYGYTF. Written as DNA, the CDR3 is TGTGCCAGCAGCGTTCAGAGGTATGGCTACACCTTC. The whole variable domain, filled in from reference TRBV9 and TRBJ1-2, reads DSGVTQTPKHLITATGQRVTLRCSPRSGDLSVYWYQQSLDQGLQFLIQYYNGEERAKGNILERFSAQQFPDLHSELNLSSLELGDSALYFCASSVQRYGYTFGSGTRLTVV.